This T cell receptor (beta chain) was identified during a study of cytomegalovirus exposure and HLA in healthy donors. Study-level points and caveats: Sequencing likely produced, as an artifact, a cluster of highly shared sequence variants.

Concerning this clone: The antigen remains undetermined.

With 60 Vbeta and 13 Jbeta primers, the PCR was carried out. Using immunoSEQ multiplex PCR, the repertoire was profiled, and TCRdb retains in-frame clones only, with some absent. Of about 160,000 clones listed, roughly 80% are singletons. V was clipped by 4 bases and J by 9 bases; unmatched bases: 6. Germline V CDR1 and CDR2: MNHEY, SMNVEV (reference sequence). This CDR3 spans 14 amino acids. Sample: PBMCs. The rearrangement joins TRBV27 to TRBJ1-6; 7 nucleotides line up with TRBD1. The sequence derives from a woman aged 25 to 39 in good health and CMV-seropositive. In DNA form, the CDR3 reads TGTGCCAGCAGTTCCTACAGGGGTGGTTCACCCCTCCACTTT. This encodes CASSSYRGGSPLHF.